Following are 16 T cell receptor beta chains from one sample sequenced in a study of radiotherapy plus CTLA-4 blockade in lung cancer. TCRdb's copy holds only in-frame clones and misses some; the assay was immunoSEQ multiplex PCR. Here the sample spans approximately 94,000 clones, roughly 80% being singletons. This sample comprised peripheral blood, obtained from a patient treated with radiotherapy plus ipilimumab. The source is a human donor with non-small cell lung cancer that progressed on radiotherapy plus ipilimumab.

About this clone itself: In the same sample, other DNA sequences code for this CDR3. This chain connects TRBV27 to TRBJ2-3, with 8 bases identical to TRBD1. This CDR3 region has 14 residues. The junction had 0 bases not matched to a gene; V was cut back by 3 bases and J by 1 base. Germline loops: CDR1 MNHEY, CDR2 SMNVEV (reference sequence). CDR3 sequence: CASSLDRGTDTQYF. Written as DNA, the CDR3 is TGTGCCAGCAGTTTGGACAGGGGCACAGATACGCAGTATTTT.

The chain uses TRBV7-8 and TRBJ2-7, with 13 bases that match TRBD2. V trimming: 1 base; J trimming: 1 base; junction bases outside the gene matches: 1. This CDR3 spans 16 amino acids. Per the germline V gene, CDR1 is SGHVS and CDR2 is FQNEAQ. The CDR3 region is CASSLGGLAGSYEQYF. The CDR3 DNA is TGTGCCAGCAGCTTAGGGGGACTAGCGGGGTCCTACGAGCAGTACTTC.

V usage is TRBV28 and J usage is TRBJ2-5; no firm D call. V dropped 3 bases and J dropped 2 bases, with 4 bases sitting between them. The CDR3 is 12 amino acids. Germline V gives CDR1 MDHEN, CDR2 SYDVKM. This CDR3 reads CASSLWQETQYF. The CDR3 nucleotides read TGTGCCAGCAGTTTGTGGCAAGAGACCCAGTACTTC.

Worth noting for this clone: Other DNA sequences in this specimen translate into the identical CDR3. The chain has TRBV6-1 and TRBJ2-5; weak D call: TRBD1 (5 bases). With 2 bases removed from V and 4 bases from J, the gap between germline ends came to 5 bases. From germline, CDR1 is MNHNS and CDR2 SASEGT. There are 12 residues in the CDR3. The CDR3 coding sequence is TGTGCCAGCAGTGAAAGGGGAGAGACCCAGTACTTC. This codes for CASSERGETQYF.

This clone was recorded only once. The genes are TRBV4-1 and TRBJ1-1; D might be TRBD1 (5 bases). Trimming took off 0 bases at V and 11 bases at J, with 13 bases between the two ends. Germline values: CDR1 MGHRA, CDR2 YSYEKL. This CDR3 comprises 13 residues. In DNA form, the CDR3 reads TGCGCCAGCAGCCAAGATGAGGGGAGCTCGGCTTTCTTT. It yields the protein CASSQDEGSSAFF.

CDR3 sequence: CASSLEPGFGNEQFF. The CDR3 DNA sequence: TGTGCCAGCAGCTTAGAGCCGGGGTTCGGCAATGAGCAGTTCTTC. The V gene is TRBV11-2, the J gene TRBJ2-1, with TRBD2 as a possible D gene (5 bases). There are 15 residues in the CDR3. The germline V gene encodes CDR1 SGHAT and CDR2 FQNNGV. V lost 0 bases and J lost 6, with 12 bases in between.

This clone was recorded once. This chain uses TRBV5-4 with TRBJ2-1; 7 nucleotides agree with TRBD1. Losses at the gene ends were 4 bases for V and 6 bases for J; bases not matched to a gene: 10. The V gene's germline CDR1 is SGHNT and CDR2 YYREEE (reference sequence). This CDR3 contains 15 residues. This chain's CDR3 is CASSQGGQLGNEQFF. The CDR3 coding sequence is TGTGCCAGCAGCCAAGGGGGCCAACTAGGCAATGAGCAGTTCTTC. The full variable domain, with the rest looked up from reference TRBV5-4 and TRBJ2-1, is ETGVTQSPTHLIKTRGQQVTLRCSSQSGHNTVSWYQQALGQGPQFIFQYYREEENGRGNFPPRFSGLQFPNYSSELNVNALELDDSALYLCASSQGGQLGNEQFFGPGTRLTVL.

This clone was found a few times. Other nucleotide sequences from this sample produce the same CDR3. V is TRBV6-5 and J is TRBJ1-3, with 10 bases that match TRBD1. Germline values: CDR1 MNHEY, CDR2 SVGAGI. CDR3 length equals 14 residues. V trimming: 6 bases; J trimming: 3 bases; junction bases outside the gene matches: 2. The CDR3 nucleotides are TGTGCCAGCAGGGGGACAGGGGTTGGAAACACCATATATTTT. Translation gives CASRGTGVGNTIYF.

This clone was observed a single time. The V gene is TRBV19, the J gene TRBJ2-6; D remains ambiguous. Looked up from germline, CDR1 is LNHDA and CDR2 is SQIVND (reference sequence). The CDR3 has 16 residues. Trimming shortened V by 4 bases and J by 0 bases, and 10 bases separated the two germline ends. This CDR3 reads CASSSRIDSGANVLTF. The CDR3 DNA follows: TGTGCCAGTAGTAGCCGGATAGACTCTGGGGCCAACGTCCTGACTTTC.

V usage is TRBV6-5 and J usage is TRBJ1-3, with a possible D match to TRBD1 (5 bases). CDR3 length: 14 amino acids. V shed 1 base and J shed 2 bases, with 6 bases lying between them. Germline V gene sequence: CDR1 MNHEY, CDR2 SVGAGI. The chain's CDR3 is CASSYWGAGNTIYF. The CDR3, as DNA: TGTGCCAGCAGTTACTGGGGGGCTGGAAACACCATATATTTT.

This clone turned up a few times. The chain recombines TRBV5-6 with TRBJ2-5; a possible D gene is TRBD2 (5 bases). There are 15 residues in the CDR3. Germline loops: CDR1 SGHDT, CDR2 YYEEEE. V was pared by 1 base and J by 5 bases, with 15 bases between. The CDR3 is CASSLLRGGQETQYF. In DNA form, the CDR3 reads TGTGCCAGCAGCTTGCTCCGGGGTGGGCAGGAGACCCAGTACTTC.

DNA for the CDR3: TGTGCCAGCAGCATGAAAGAGACCCAGTACTTC. Its protein is CASSMKETQYF. J is TRBJ2-5 and V is TRBV7-8; D is undetermined. The V gene lost 5 bases and the J gene lost 3 bases, with 4 bases spanning the gap. This CDR3 is 11 amino acids long. CDR1 is SGHVS and CDR2 is FQNEAQ in the germline V gene.

Concerning this clone itself: The junction departs from germline at one end; a sequencing error may be responsible. V and J are TRBV6-4 and TRBJ2-2; either TRBD1 or TRBD2 may fit D (5 bases each). Per germline, CDR1 MRHNA and CDR2 SNTAGT. This CDR3 comprises 15 residues. The DNA for the CDR3 is TGTGCCAGCAGTACAGGACCCCGCCGACACCGGGGAGCTGTTTTT. This encodes CASSTGPRRHRGAVF.

This clone appeared a few times. The chain links TRBV7-3 to TRBJ2-7, with TRBD2 as a possible D gene (6 bases). The CDR3 sequence is 12 residues long. In germline, CDR1 is SGHTA, CDR2 FQGTGA. Trimming cost V 8 bases and J 7 bases, with 15 bases left between them. The DNA of the CDR3 is TGTGCCAGCTTTCGGGAGTACGGTGAGCAGTACGTC. Protein: CASFREYGEQYV.

This clone appeared once. At one end the junction does not follow the germline gene, possibly because of a read error. The V and J genes are TRBV28 and TRBJ1-4; 11 positions match TRBD1. Germline V gives CDR1 MDHEN, CDR2 SYDVKM. CDR3 length: 16 residues. The CDR3: CASSLLPGQGDENLFF. CDR3 sequence (DNA): TGTGCCAGCAGTTTATTACCGGGACAGGGGGATGAAAACCTGTTTTTT.

The chain links TRBV6-1 to TRBJ1-2; 8 bases align to TRBD1. The CDR3 length is 13 residues. With V trimmed by 8 bases and J by 4 bases, 6 bases remained unmatched. Germline assignment: CDR1 MNHNS and CDR2 SASEGT. CDR3: CASQDRDVYGYTF. The CDR3 DNA reads as TGTGCCAGCCAGGACAGGGATGTCTATGGCTACACCTTC.